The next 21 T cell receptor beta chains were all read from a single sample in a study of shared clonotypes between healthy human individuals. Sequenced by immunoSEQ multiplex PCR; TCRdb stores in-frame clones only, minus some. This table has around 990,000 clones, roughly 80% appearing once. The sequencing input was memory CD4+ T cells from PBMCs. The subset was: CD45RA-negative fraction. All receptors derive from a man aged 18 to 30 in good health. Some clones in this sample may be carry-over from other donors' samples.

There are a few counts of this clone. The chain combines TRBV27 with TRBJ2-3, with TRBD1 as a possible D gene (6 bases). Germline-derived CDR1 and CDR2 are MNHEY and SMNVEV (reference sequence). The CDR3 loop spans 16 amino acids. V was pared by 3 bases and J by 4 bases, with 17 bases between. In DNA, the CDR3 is TGTGCCAGCAGTTTTTCCCTAGACAGGAGACCAGATACGCAGTATTTT. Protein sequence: CASSFSLDRRPDTQYF.

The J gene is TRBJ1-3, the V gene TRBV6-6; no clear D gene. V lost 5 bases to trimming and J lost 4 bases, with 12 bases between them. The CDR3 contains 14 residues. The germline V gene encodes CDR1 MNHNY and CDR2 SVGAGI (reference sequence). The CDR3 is CASSHTPAGNTIYF. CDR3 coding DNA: TGTGCCAGCAGTCACACACCGGCGGGAAACACCATATATTTT.

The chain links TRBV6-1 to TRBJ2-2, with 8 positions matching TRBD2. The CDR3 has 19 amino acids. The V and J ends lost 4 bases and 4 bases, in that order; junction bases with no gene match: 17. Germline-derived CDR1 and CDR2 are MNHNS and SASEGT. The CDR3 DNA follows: TGTGCCAGCAGTGCGGGGGTGAGCGGGAGTTCCAGAGGCACCGGGGAGCTGTTTTTT. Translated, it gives CASSAGVSGSSRGTGELFF.

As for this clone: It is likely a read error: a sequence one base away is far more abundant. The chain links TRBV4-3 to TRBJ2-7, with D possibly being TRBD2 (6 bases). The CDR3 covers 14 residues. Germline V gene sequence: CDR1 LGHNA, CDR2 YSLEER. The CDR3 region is CASSQFAGPYERYF. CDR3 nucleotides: TGCGCCAGCAGCCAATTTGCGGGGCCCTACGAGCGGTACTTC.

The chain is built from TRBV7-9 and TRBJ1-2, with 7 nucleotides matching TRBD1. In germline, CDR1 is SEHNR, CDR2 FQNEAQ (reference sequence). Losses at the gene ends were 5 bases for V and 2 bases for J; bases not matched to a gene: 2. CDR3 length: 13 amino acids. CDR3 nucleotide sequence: TGTGCCAGCAGCCGACAGGGCAACTATGGCTACACCTTC. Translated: CASSRQGNYGYTF.

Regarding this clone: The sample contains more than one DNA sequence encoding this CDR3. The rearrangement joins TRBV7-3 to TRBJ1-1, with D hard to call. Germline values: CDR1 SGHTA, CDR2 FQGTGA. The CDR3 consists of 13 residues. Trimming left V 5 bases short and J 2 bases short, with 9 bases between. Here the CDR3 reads CASSPTGNTEAFF. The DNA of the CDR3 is TGTGCCAGCAGCCCAACGGGTAACACTGAAGCTTTCTTT.

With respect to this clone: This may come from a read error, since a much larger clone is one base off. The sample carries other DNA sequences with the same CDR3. The CDR3 sequence is CASSPTGNTEAFF. CDR3 sequence (DNA): TGCGCCAGCAGCCCGACAGGGAACACTGAAGCTTTCTTT. The chain links TRBV5-1 to TRBJ1-1; TRBD1 might be the D (6 bases). Germline values: CDR1 SGHRS, CDR2 YFSETQ. V lost 4 bases to trimming and J lost 1 base, with 8 bases between them. The CDR3 runs to 13 residues.

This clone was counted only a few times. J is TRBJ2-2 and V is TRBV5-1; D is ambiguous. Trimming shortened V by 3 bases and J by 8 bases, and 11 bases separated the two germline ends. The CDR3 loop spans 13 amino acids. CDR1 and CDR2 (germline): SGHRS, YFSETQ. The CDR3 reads CASSYDLEGELFF. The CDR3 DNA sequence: TGCGCCAGCAGCTACGACCTGGAAGGGGAGCTGTTTTTT.

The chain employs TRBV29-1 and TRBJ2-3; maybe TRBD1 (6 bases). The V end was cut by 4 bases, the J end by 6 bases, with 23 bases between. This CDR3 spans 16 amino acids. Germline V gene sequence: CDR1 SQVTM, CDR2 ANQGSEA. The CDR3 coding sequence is TGCAGCGTTGCTTTTGAATATATCAGGGGTGCGGATACGCAGTATTTT. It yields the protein CSVAFEYIRGADTQYF.

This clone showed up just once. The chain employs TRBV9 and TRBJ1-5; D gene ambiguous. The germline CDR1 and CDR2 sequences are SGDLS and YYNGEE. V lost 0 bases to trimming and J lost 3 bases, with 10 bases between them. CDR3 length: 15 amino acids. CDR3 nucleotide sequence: TGTGCCAGCAGCGTAGGGAAGGGTACCAATCAGCCCCAGCATTTT. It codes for CASSVGKGTNQPQHF.

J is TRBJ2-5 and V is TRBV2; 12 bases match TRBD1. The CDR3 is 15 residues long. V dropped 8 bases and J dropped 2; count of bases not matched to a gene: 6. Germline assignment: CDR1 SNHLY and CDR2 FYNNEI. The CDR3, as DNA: TGTGCCAGCCGGGACAGGGGGCTCACTCAAGAGACCCAGTACTTC. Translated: CASRDRGLTQETQYF.

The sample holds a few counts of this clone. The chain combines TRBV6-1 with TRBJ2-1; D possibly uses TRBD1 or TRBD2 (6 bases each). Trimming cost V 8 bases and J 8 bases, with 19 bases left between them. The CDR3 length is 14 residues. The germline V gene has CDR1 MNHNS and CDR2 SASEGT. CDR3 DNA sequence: TGTGCCAGCGGGTGGGGGGCACAGGGTTATGAGCAGTTCTTC. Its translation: CASGWGAQGYEQFF.

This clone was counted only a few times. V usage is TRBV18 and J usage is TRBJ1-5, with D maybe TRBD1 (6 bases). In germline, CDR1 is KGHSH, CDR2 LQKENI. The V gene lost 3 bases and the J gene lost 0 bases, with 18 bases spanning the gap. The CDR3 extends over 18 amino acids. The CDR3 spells CASSPVEGDGYSNQPQHF. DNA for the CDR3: TGTGCCAGCTCACCCGTCGAGGGGGACGGGTATAGCAATCAGCCCCAGCATTTT.

CDR3 sequence (DNA): TGCGCCAGCAGCCAACAAGCGGGGACCTACAATGAGCAGTTCTTC. Amino acid sequence: CASSQQAGTYNEQFF. The chain couples TRBV5-1 to TRBJ2-1; 7 positions agree with TRBD2. Germline CDR1 is SGHRS and CDR2 is YFSETQ. The V gene end was trimmed by 4 bases and the J gene end by 2 bases; junction bases not matched to a gene: 6. CDR3 size: 15 residues. Complete variable domain (other parts from reference TRBV5-1 and TRBJ2-1): KAGVTQTPRYLIKTRGQQVTLSCSPISGHRSVSWYQQTPGQGLQFLFEYFSETQRNKGNFPGRFSGRQFSNSRSEMNVSTLELGDSALYLCASSQQAGTYNEQFFGPGTRLTVL.

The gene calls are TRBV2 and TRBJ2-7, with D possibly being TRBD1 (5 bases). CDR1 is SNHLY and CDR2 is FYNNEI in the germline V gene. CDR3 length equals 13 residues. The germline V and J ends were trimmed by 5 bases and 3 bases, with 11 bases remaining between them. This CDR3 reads CASSFGQLYEQYF. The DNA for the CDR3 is TGTGCCAGCAGTTTCGGACAACTCTACGAGCAGTACTTC.

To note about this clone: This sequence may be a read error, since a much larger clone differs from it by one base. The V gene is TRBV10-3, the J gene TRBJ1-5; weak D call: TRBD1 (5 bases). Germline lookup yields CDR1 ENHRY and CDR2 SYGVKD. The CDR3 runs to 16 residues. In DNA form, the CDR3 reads TGTGACATCAGTGAGTCAGGGCACCAGGGTGACGGTCCCCAGCATTTT. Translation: CDISESGHQGDGPQHF.

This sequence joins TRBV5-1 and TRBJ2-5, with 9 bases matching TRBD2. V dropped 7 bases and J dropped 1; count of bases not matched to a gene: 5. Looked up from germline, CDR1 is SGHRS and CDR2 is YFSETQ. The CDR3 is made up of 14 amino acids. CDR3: CASGVAGAQETQYF. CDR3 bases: TGCGCCAGCGGGGTAGCGGGGGCCCAAGAGACCCAGTACTTC.

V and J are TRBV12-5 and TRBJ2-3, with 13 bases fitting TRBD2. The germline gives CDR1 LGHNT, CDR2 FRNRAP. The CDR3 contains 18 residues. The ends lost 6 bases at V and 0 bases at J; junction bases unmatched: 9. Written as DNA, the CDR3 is TGTGCTAGTGGGAGTGGGACTAGCGGGACCGCTAGCACAGATACGCAGTATTTT. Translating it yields CASGSGTSGTASTDTQYF.

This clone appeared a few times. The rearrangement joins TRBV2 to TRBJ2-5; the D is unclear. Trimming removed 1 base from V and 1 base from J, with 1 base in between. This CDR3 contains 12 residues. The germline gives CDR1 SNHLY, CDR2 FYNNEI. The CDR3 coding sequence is TGTGCCAGCAGTGAAGGCCAAGAGACCCAGTACTTC. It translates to CASSEGQETQYF.

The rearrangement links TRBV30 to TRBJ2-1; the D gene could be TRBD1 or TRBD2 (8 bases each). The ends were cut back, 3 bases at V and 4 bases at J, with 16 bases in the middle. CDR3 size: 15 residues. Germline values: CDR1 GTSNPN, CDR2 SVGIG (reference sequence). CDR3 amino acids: CAWSRGLAGYNEQFF. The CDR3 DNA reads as TGTGCCTGGAGCAGGGGGCTAGCGGGTTACAATGAGCAGTTCTTC.

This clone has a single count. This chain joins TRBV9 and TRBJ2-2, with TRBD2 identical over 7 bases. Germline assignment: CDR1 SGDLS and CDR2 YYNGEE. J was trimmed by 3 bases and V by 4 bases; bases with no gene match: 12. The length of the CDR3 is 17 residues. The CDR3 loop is CASSSPLVGGDTGELFF. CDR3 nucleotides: TGTGCCAGCAGCTCCCCCTTAGTGGGGGGGGACACCGGGGAGCTGTTTTTT.